This note documents a single T cell receptor (beta chain) sequence. Its target antigen remains unknown. Base qualities were left out, and no much larger clone turns up one base away. The sample comes from a study of human T cells and chemical hapten exposure (TCRdb year 2021). Context from the whole study: For sensitization, 2% DPC in acetone was applied to an approximately 2 cm by approximately 2 cm area of upper inner arm skin. Weekly therapeutic DPC doses were additionally applied to the scalp of patients throughout the roughly 24-week study period. Patch testing was done on the upper back using Finn chambers containing 0.01% DPC, and results were scored after 6 days according to International Contact Dermatitis Research Group standards. The patient cohort, mostly female, included alopecia areata with under or over 50% scalp involvement, alopecia totalis and alopecia universalis. Libraries were pooled for sequencing, and per-sample TCR yields varied mainly because of small differences in library volumes within the pool. The study tracked peripheral blood TCR repertoire changes in vivo during primary and secondary sensitization to the hapten diphenylcyclopropenone (DPC) in alopecia patients. Patient blood was sampled pre-sensitization (week 0) and at 2, 6 and about 24 weeks after DPC sensitization. About 30 alopecia patients provided blood for TCR sequencing at one to four time points (pre-sensitization, 2, 6 and 24 weeks).

The protocol used for the library was RACE. Instrument used: NextSeq 500. During library preparation, unique molecular identifiers were attached to individual cDNA molecules so that TCRs could be counted in a quantitative, reproducible way. Both TCR alpha and TCR beta chains were sequenced from each blood RNA sample. Processing in the source paper ran as follows. Samples had a median of 95,638 TCRs, with a range from about 23,224 to 750,000. The Decombinator software suite was used to annotate V, J and CDR3 in the TCR reads. To make PS versus PT1 abundance plots, every sample was subsampled to the same number of TCRs (28,000). Expanded TCRs were defined as absent before sensitization and observed at least eight times at the 2-week time point. TCRdb trimmed the raw reads at Q25, called clones with MiXCR and kept productive beta chains. CDR3 protein duplicates are merged, each entry listing the most common genes and DNA. The V and J calls and clone size come from TCRdb's table, not from the authors' own analysis. For this sample the table gives roughly 180,000 distinct CDR3 sequences, of which about 15% were detected only once. The ten biggest clones cover about 1.7% of the sample.

In light of the paper, this sample's time point label describes: patch test 1, 2 weeks after DPC sensitization. This sample's treatment or condition label indicates: therapeutic diphenylcyclopropenone sensitization with weekly scalp DPC. At every patch-test visit, the blood draw took place before the patch test was put on. Patients were eligible if aged 18 to 70, diagnosed with alopecia and judged suitable for DPC therapy, and pregnant patients were excluded. Total RNA was isolated from unfractionated whole blood collected in Tempus Blood RNA tubes. Summary of the overall study and its limitations: Repeated subsampling changed both the strength of the expansion versus patch-test correlation and the threshold at which that correlation became significant. Patch test score was positively correlated with the number of PT1 expanded TCRs, with significance at thresholds 8, 16 and 32 but not at 4. Significantly more large CDR3 similarity clusters were formed by expanded TCRs than by pre-sensitization or healthy control sets, consistent with antigen-driven responses. DPC sensitization did not change how many TCRs were above 1 in 1000 frequency, and no evidence was found of alterations in global repertoire structure. Because all patients had alopecia, a presumed autoimmune disease, the immune response of the patients might differ from that of healthy individuals.

Taken from the germline V gene, the CDR1 and CDR2 loops are KGHSH and LQKENI. Deletion took 2 bases off V and 0 bases off J, with a span of 7 bases between the germline ends. The CDR3 measures 14 amino acids from cysteine to phenylalanine. The read is trimmed to its CDR3 DNA, 42 bases read in frame from base 1. The chain employs TRBV18 and TRBJ1-1; the D gene cannot be resolved reliably. The receptor was derived from a woman aged 30 to 39 with alopecia areata. Some clones in this sample may be carry-over from other donors' samples. The sequencing here drew on whole blood, taken in connection with sensitization to the hapten diphenylcyclopropenone (DPC). Here the CDR3 is given as CASSPNGLNTEAFF. The DNA sequence is as follows: TGTGCCAGCTCACCAAACGGGTTGAACACTGAAGCTTTCTTT.